This is a list of T cell receptor beta chains from one sample in a study of metastatic and nonmetastatic thyroid tumors. TCRdb re-called the PCR reads with MiXCR. The sample carries approximately 69,000 clones, 12% to 15% recorded once. Sequencing was carried out using blood. The receptors derive from a male donor with papillary thyroid cancer or a benign thyroid nodule (not recorded which). Some clones in this sample may be carry-over from other donors' samples. The CDR3 runs from the conserved cysteine through the conserved F or W. The D gene is left open where the match is weak. Expanded clones get a size class; other rows say once, few or many, or leave the size out.

d_call: -
clone_size: many
j_call: TRBJ1-1
cdr3_length: 16
v_call: TRBV18
cdr3_aa: CASSPRTFGGGTEAFF
cdr3_nt: TGTGCCAGCTCACCCCGGACTTTCGGCGGGGGCACTGAAGCTTTCTTT

d_call: -
clone_size: many
j_call: TRBJ2-5
cdr3_length: 13
v_call: TRBV7-8
cdr3_aa: CASSSGREKTQYF
cdr3_nt: TGTGCCAGCAGCAGCGGCAGGGAAAAGACCCAGTACTTC

d_call: -
clone_size: many
j_call: TRBJ1-6
cdr3_length: 16
v_call: TRBV28
cdr3_aa: CASKIGISSYNSPLHF
cdr3_nt: TGTGCCAGCAAGATAGGGATCAGCTCCTATAATTCACCCCTCCACTTT

d_call: -
clone_size: many
j_call: TRBJ1-5
cdr3_length: 13
v_call: TRBV19
cdr3_aa: CASSQGFNQPQHF
cdr3_nt: TGTGCCAGCTCTCAGGGTTTTAATCAGCCCCAGCATTTT

d_call: TRBD1
clone_size: many
j_call: TRBJ1-1
cdr3_length: 13
v_call: TRBV5-1
cdr3_aa: CASSQGGANEAFF
cdr3_nt: TGCGCCAGCAGCCAGGGGGGGGCAAATGAAGCTTTCTTT

d_call: TRBD1
clone_size: many
j_call: TRBJ2-7
cdr3_length: 12
v_call: TRBV3-1
cdr3_aa: CASSRRGREQYF
cdr3_nt: TGTGCCAGCAGCCGCAGGGGGCGCGAGCAGTACTTC

d_call: -
clone_size: many
j_call: TRBJ2-2
cdr3_length: 11
v_call: TRBV5-6
cdr3_aa: CASTRTGELFF
cdr3_nt: TGTGCCAGCACCCGAACCGGGGAGCTGTTTTTT

d_call: -
clone_size: -
j_call: TRBJ1-2
cdr3_length: 12
v_call: TRBV24-1
cdr3_aa: CATSDLRGGYTF
cdr3_nt: TGTGCCACCAGTGATTTGCGGGGTGGCTACACCTTC

d_call: -
clone_size: many
j_call: TRBJ1-1
cdr3_length: 13
v_call: TRBV7-2
cdr3_aa: CASSQQDDTEAFF
cdr3_nt: TGTGCCAGCAGCCAACAGGACGACACTGAAGCTTTCTTT

d_call: -
clone_size: few
j_call: TRBJ2-7
cdr3_length: 15
v_call: TRBV28
cdr3_aa: CASSLKEGGLYEQYF
cdr3_nt: TGTGCCAGCAGTTTAAAAGAAGGGGGGCTCTACGAGCAGTACTTC

d_call: -
clone_size: many
j_call: TRBJ1-2
cdr3_length: 12
v_call: TRBV10-3
cdr3_aa: CAISEASYGYTF
cdr3_nt: TGTGCCATCAGTGAGGCAAGCTATGGCTACACCTTC

d_call: -
clone_size: -
j_call: TRBJ1-2
cdr3_length: 15
v_call: TRBV6-1
cdr3_aa: CASSKGADPGSGHTF
cdr3_nt: TGTGCCAGCAGTAAAGGGGCTGATCCGGGAAGCGGCCACACCTTC

d_call: -
clone_size: many
j_call: TRBJ2-5
cdr3_length: 14
v_call: TRBV14
cdr3_aa: CASSLGVGGETQYF
cdr3_nt: TGTGCCAGCAGCCTCGGGGTCGGAGGAGAGACCCAGTACTTC

d_call: -
clone_size: -
j_call: TRBJ1-5
cdr3_length: 11
v_call: TRBV6-9
cdr3_aa: CASSLRQPKNF
cdr3_nt: TGTGCCAGCAGTTTGAGACAGCCCAAGAATTTT

d_call: -
clone_size: many
j_call: TRBJ1-1
cdr3_length: 11
v_call: TRBV29-1
cdr3_aa: CSVGGGTEAFF
cdr3_nt: TGCAGCGTTGGCGGGGGGACTGAAGCTTTCTTT

d_call: -
clone_size: many
j_call: TRBJ2-1
cdr3_length: 15
v_call: TRBV6-5
cdr3_aa: CASSYGGSSYNEQFF
cdr3_nt: TGTGCCAGCAGTTACGGGGGGAGCTCCTACAATGAGCAGTTCTTC

d_call: TRBD1
clone_size: many
j_call: TRBJ2-3
cdr3_length: 16
v_call: TRBV28
cdr3_aa: CASSLLLAGGADTQYF
cdr3_nt: TGTGCCAGCAGTTTACTCTTAGCAGGGGGAGCAGATACGCAGTATTTT

d_call: TRBD2
clone_size: -
j_call: TRBJ2-1
cdr3_length: 18
v_call: TRBV24-1
cdr3_aa: CATSDAGLAGGFVNEQFF
cdr3_nt: TGTGCCACCAGTGACGCGGGACTAGCGGGAGGATTCGTGAATGAGCAGTTCTTC

d_call: -
clone_size: many
j_call: TRBJ1-5
cdr3_length: 19
v_call: TRBV6-2/TRBV6-3
cdr3_aa: CASSYSSRILEHSNQPQHF
cdr3_nt: TGTGCCAGCAGTTACTCTTCTCGGATTTTGGAGCATAGCAATCAGCCCCAGCATTTT

d_call: TRBD2
clone_size: many
j_call: TRBJ2-1
cdr3_length: 17
v_call: TRBV7-9
cdr3_aa: CASSLRTSGSSYNEQFF
cdr3_nt: TGTGCCAGCAGCCTGAGGACTAGCGGGAGCTCCTACAATGAGCAGTTCTTC

d_call: -
clone_size: many
j_call: TRBJ2-1
cdr3_length: 11
v_call: TRBV28
cdr3_aa: CASSFYNEQFF
cdr3_nt: TGTGCCAGCAGTTTCTACAATGAGCAGTTCTTC

d_call: TRBD1
clone_size: many
j_call: TRBJ1-1
cdr3_length: 17
v_call: TRBV19
cdr3_aa: CASSVGQGLIMNTEAFF
cdr3_nt: TGTGCCAGTAGTGTCGGACAGGGCCTAATAATGAACACTGAAGCTTTCTTT

d_call: -
clone_size: many
j_call: TRBJ2-1
cdr3_length: 15
v_call: TRBV19
cdr3_aa: CASSPRGGTYNEQFF
cdr3_nt: TGTGCCAGTAGTCCCAGGGGGGGCACCTACAATGAGCAGTTCTTC

d_call: TRBD2
clone_size: -
j_call: TRBJ2-2
cdr3_length: 15
v_call: TRBV28
cdr3_aa: CASSFIAGHPRELFF
cdr3_nt: TGTGCCAGCAGTTTCATAGCGGGGCACCCCCGGGAGCTGTTTTTT

d_call: -
clone_size: many
j_call: TRBJ1-2
cdr3_length: 14
v_call: TRBV20-1
cdr3_aa: CSAPVGVDSMVYTF
cdr3_nt: TGCAGTGCCCCGGTCGGGGTGGACTCTATGGTCTACACCTTC

d_call: -
clone_size: many
j_call: TRBJ2-1
cdr3_length: 16
v_call: TRBV7-9
cdr3_aa: CASSLASGSQLGEQFF
cdr3_nt: TGTGCCAGCAGCTTAGCGTCCGGGAGTCAGTTAGGTGAGCAGTTCTTC

d_call: -
clone_size: -
j_call: TRBJ2-5
cdr3_length: 13
v_call: TRBV5-1
cdr3_aa: CASEAGERETKYF
cdr3_nt: TGCGCCAGCGAGGCAGGGGAGCGCGAGACCAAGTACTTC

d_call: -
clone_size: -
j_call: TRBJ1-5
cdr3_length: 12
v_call: TRBV6-2/TRBV6-3
cdr3_aa: CASERGNQPQHF
cdr3_nt: TGTGCCAGCGAAAGAGGTAATCAGCCCCAGCATTTT

d_call: TRBD1
clone_size: many
j_call: TRBJ2-2
cdr3_length: 15
v_call: TRBV5-1
cdr3_aa: CASSSRQGETGELFF
cdr3_nt: TGCGCCAGCAGCTCCCGACAGGGGGAGACCGGGGAGCTGTTTTTT

d_call: -
clone_size: many
j_call: TRBJ2-1
cdr3_length: 15
v_call: TRBV4-3
cdr3_aa: CASSPRTHTYNEQFF
cdr3_nt: TGCGCCAGCAGCCCGAGGACGCATACCTACAATGAGCAGTTCTTC

d_call: TRBD2
clone_size: -
j_call: TRBJ2-1
cdr3_length: 18
v_call: TRBV6-2/TRBV6-3
cdr3_aa: CASIIPGGGILRNNEQLF
cdr3_nt: TGTGCCAGCATCATACCGGGAGGGGGAATACTCCGCAACAATGAGCAGTTATTC

d_call: -
clone_size: many
j_call: TRBJ2-2
cdr3_length: 12
v_call: TRBV4-1
cdr3_aa: CASSQDTRELFF
cdr3_nt: TGCGCCAGCAGCCAGGACACTCGGGAGCTGTTTTTT

d_call: -
clone_size: many
j_call: TRBJ2-5
cdr3_length: 13
v_call: TRBV28
cdr3_aa: CASSFRQWETQYF
cdr3_nt: TGTGCCAGCAGTTTTAGACAGTGGGAGACCCAGTACTTC

d_call: TRBD2
clone_size: many
j_call: TRBJ2-1
cdr3_length: 15
v_call: TRBV2
cdr3_aa: CASDVAGGSYNEQFF
cdr3_nt: TGTGCCAGCGACGTAGCGGGAGGGTCCTACAATGAGCAGTTCTTC

d_call: TRBD1
clone_size: many
j_call: TRBJ2-1
cdr3_length: 12
v_call: TRBV6-6
cdr3_aa: CASSYDRDEQFF
cdr3_nt: TGTGCCAGCAGTTACGACAGGGATGAGCAGTTCTTC

d_call: -
clone_size: many
j_call: TRBJ2-2
cdr3_length: 15
v_call: TRBV12-5
cdr3_aa: CASGFGGTNTGELFF
cdr3_nt: TGTGCTAGTGGTTTTGGCGGGACGAACACCGGGGAGCTGTTTTTT

d_call: TRBD1
clone_size: many
j_call: TRBJ2-5
cdr3_length: 15
v_call: TRBV19
cdr3_aa: CASRPGTGWEETQYF
cdr3_nt: TGTGCCAGTCGGCCGGGGACAGGGTGGGAAGAGACCCAGTACTTC

d_call: TRBD2
clone_size: many
j_call: TRBJ2-7
cdr3_length: 15
v_call: TRBV19
cdr3_aa: CASSLAGGRSYEQYF
cdr3_nt: TGTGCCAGTAGCCTAGCGGGAGGGCGCTCCTACGAGCAGTACTTC

d_call: TRBD1
clone_size: many
j_call: TRBJ1-4
cdr3_length: 14
v_call: TRBV20-1
cdr3_aa: CSGTGAGQGEKLFF
cdr3_nt: TGCAGTGGGACAGGGGCCGGCCAGGGTGAAAAACTGTTTTTT

d_call: -
clone_size: -
j_call: TRBJ1-3
cdr3_length: 15
v_call: TRBV7-3
cdr3_aa: CASSLSGGFGNTIYF
cdr3_nt: TGTGCCAGCAGCTTAAGTGGAGGGTTTGGAAACACCATATATTTT

d_call: TRBD1
clone_size: many
j_call: TRBJ1-5
cdr3_length: 14
v_call: TRBV20-1
cdr3_aa: CSASGQGSDQPQHF
cdr3_nt: TGCAGTGCTAGCGGACAGGGATCCGATCAGCCCCAGCATTTT

d_call: TRBD1
clone_size: many
j_call: TRBJ2-7
cdr3_length: 15
v_call: TRBV19
cdr3_aa: CASSIKGTGPYEQYF
cdr3_nt: TGTGCCAGTAGTATAAAAGGGACAGGGCCCTACGAGCAGTACTTC

d_call: -
clone_size: -
j_call: TRBJ2-7
cdr3_length: 13
v_call: TRBV9
cdr3_aa: CASSVGRGHEQYF
cdr3_nt: TGTGCCAGCAGCGTAGGTAGGGGCCACGAGCAGTACTTC

d_call: TRBD1
clone_size: many
j_call: TRBJ2-7
cdr3_length: 14
v_call: TRBV19
cdr3_aa: CASSFTGAVYEQYF
cdr3_nt: TGTGCCAGTAGTTTCACAGGGGCCGTCTACGAGCAGTACTTC

d_call: -
clone_size: many
j_call: TRBJ1-1
cdr3_length: 14
v_call: TRBV20-1
cdr3_aa: CSARDPSSGDEAFF
cdr3_nt: TGCAGTGCTAGAGACCCCAGTAGCGGGGATGAAGCTTTCTTT

d_call: TRBD2
clone_size: many
j_call: TRBJ2-3
cdr3_length: 16
v_call: TRBV5-1
cdr3_aa: CASSFSSGRGTDTQYF
cdr3_nt: TGCGCCAGCAGCTTTAGTAGCGGGAGGGGCACAGATACGCAGTATTTT

d_call: -
clone_size: many
j_call: TRBJ2-3
cdr3_length: 13
v_call: TRBV28
cdr3_aa: CATSGASTDTQYF
cdr3_nt: TGTGCCACCTCCGGGGCGAGCACAGATACGCAGTATTTT

d_call: TRBD2
clone_size: many
j_call: TRBJ2-7
cdr3_length: 14
v_call: TRBV5-4
cdr3_aa: CASSLALAGGEQYF
cdr3_nt: TGTGCCAGCAGCTTGGCCCTAGCGGGAGGCGAGCAGTACTTC

d_call: -
clone_size: -
j_call: TRBJ2-7
cdr3_length: 14
v_call: TRBV3-1
cdr3_aa: CASSQATGAYEQYF
cdr3_nt: TGTGCCAGCAGCCAAGCGACAGGAGCCTACGAGCAGTACTTC

d_call: -
clone_size: many
j_call: TRBJ1-3
cdr3_length: 11
v_call: TRBV6-1
cdr3_aa: CASIFGNTIYF
cdr3_nt: TGTGCCAGCATTTTTGGAAACACCATATATTTT

d_call: TRBD2
clone_size: -
j_call: TRBJ2-7
cdr3_length: 15
v_call: TRBV6-1
cdr3_aa: CASTQGSGRGGEQYF
cdr3_nt: TGTGCCAGCACCCAAGGCAGCGGGAGGGGGGGCGAGCAGTACTTC

d_call: -
clone_size: many
j_call: TRBJ2-5
cdr3_length: 14
v_call: TRBV13
cdr3_aa: CASSLGGSQRTQYF
cdr3_nt: TGTGCCAGCAGCTTAGGTGGCAGCCAACGGACCCAGTACTTC

d_call: -
clone_size: many
j_call: TRBJ2-7
cdr3_length: 15
v_call: TRBV4-1
cdr3_aa: CASSQEGSASYEQYF
cdr3_nt: TGCGCCAGCAGCCAAGAGGGAAGCGCCTCCTACGAGCAGTACTTC

d_call: -
clone_size: many
j_call: TRBJ2-1
cdr3_length: 13
v_call: TRBV27
cdr3_aa: CASSSDGDNEQFF
cdr3_nt: TGTGCCAGCAGTTCGGACGGGGACAATGAGCAGTTCTTC

d_call: -
clone_size: many
j_call: TRBJ1-2
cdr3_length: 16
v_call: TRBV6-1
cdr3_aa: CASSEAGVPERYGYTF
cdr3_nt: TGTGCCAGCAGTGAAGCTGGGGTCCCGGAGCGCTATGGCTACACCTTC